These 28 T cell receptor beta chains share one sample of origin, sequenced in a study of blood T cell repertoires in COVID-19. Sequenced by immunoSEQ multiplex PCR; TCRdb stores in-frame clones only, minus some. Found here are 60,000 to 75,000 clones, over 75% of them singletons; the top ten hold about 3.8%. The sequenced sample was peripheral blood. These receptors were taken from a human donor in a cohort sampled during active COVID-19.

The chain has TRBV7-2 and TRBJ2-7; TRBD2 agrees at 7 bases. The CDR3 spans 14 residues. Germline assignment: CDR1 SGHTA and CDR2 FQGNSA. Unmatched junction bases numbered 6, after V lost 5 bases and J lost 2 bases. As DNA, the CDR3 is TGTGCCAGCAGCGTCGGGACTAAAGCCTACGAGCAGTACTTC. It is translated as CASSVGTKAYEQYF.

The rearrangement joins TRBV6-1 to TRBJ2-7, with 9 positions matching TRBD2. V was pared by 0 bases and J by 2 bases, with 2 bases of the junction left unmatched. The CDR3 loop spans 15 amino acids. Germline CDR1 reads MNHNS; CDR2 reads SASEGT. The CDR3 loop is CASSEASGGPYEQYF. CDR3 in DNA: TGTGCCAGCAGTGAAGCGAGCGGGGGGCCCTACGAGCAGTACTTC.

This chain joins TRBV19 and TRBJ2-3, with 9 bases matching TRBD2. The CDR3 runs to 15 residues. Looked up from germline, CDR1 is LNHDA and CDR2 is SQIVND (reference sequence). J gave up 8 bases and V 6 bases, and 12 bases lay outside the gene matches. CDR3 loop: CASRLAGSQLGTQYF. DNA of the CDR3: TGTGCCAGTAGGCTAGCGGGGAGCCAGCTCGGTACGCAGTATTTT. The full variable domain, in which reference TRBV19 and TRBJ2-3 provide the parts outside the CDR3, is DGGITQSPKYLFRKEGQNVTLSCEQNLNHDAMYWYRQDPGQGLRLIYYSQIVNDFQKGDIAEGYSVSREKKESFPLTVTSAQKNPTAFYLCASRLAGSQLGTQYFGPGTRLTVL.

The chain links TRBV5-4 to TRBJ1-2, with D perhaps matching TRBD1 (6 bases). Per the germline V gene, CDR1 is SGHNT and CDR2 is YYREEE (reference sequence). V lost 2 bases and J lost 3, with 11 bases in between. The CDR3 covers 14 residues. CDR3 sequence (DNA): TGTGCCAGCAGCTTACATCCAGGGGACTATGGCTACACCTTC. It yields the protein CASSLHPGDYGYTF.

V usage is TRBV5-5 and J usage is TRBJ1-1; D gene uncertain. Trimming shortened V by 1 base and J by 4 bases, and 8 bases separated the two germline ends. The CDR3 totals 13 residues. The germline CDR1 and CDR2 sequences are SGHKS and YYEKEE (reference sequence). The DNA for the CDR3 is TGTGCCAGCAGCTTGTATGCAGGCACTGAAGCTTTCTTT. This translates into CASSLYAGTEAFF.

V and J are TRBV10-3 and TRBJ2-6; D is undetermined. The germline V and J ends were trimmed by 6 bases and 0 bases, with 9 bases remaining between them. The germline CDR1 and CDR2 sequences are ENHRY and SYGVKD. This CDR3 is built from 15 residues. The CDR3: CAIRPHSSGANVLTF. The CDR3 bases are TGTGCCATCAGGCCTCATAGCTCTGGGGCCAACGTCCTGACTTTC.

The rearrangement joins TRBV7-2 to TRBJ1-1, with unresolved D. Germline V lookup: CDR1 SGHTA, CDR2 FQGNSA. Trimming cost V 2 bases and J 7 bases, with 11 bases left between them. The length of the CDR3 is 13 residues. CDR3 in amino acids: CASSLLQYLEAFF. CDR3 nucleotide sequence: TGTGCCAGCAGCTTATTACAGTACCTTGAAGCTTTCTTT.

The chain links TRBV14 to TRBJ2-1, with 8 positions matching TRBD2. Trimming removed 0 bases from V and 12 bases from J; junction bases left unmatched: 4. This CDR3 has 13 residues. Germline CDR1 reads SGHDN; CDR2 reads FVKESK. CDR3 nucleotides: TGTGCCAGCAGCCAAGATGCCGGGGGGGCGCAGTTCTTC. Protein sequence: CASSQDAGGAQFF.

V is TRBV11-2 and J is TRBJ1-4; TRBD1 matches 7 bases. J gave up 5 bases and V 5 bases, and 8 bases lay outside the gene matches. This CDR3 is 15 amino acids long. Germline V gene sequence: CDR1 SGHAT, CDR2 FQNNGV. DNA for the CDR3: TGTGCCAGCAGCCGCACCCCGGACAGGAATGAAAAACTGTTTTTT. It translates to CASSRTPDRNEKLFF.

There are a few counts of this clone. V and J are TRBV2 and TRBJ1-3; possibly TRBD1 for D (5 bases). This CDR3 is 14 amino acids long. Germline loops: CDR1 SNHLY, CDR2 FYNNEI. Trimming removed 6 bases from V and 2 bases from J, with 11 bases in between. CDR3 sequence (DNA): TGTGCCAGCAGGGGGAAAGGGGCTGGAAACACCATATATTTT. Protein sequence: CASRGKGAGNTIYF.

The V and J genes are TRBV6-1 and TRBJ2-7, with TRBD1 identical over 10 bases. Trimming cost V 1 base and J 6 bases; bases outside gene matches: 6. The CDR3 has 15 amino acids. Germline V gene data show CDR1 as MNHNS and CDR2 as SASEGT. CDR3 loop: CASSEGQGARGEQYF. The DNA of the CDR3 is TGTGCCAGCAGTGAAGGACAGGGGGCCCGGGGCGAGCAGTACTTC.

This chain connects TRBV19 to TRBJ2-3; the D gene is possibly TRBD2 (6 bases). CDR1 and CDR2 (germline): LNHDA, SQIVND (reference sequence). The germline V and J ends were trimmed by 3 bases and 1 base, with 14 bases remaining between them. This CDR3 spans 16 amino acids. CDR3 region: CASSIATGVRTDTQYF. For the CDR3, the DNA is TGTGCCAGTAGTATCGCAACGGGGGTTCGCACAGATACGCAGTATTTT.

CDR3 sequence reads: CASATGNTDTQYF. The CDR3, as DNA: TGTGCTAGTGCGACAGGAAACACAGATACGCAGTATTTT. This chain joins TRBV12-5 and TRBJ2-3; perhaps TRBD1 as D (6 bases). Trimming removed 7 bases from V and 2 bases from J, with 10 bases in between. CDR1 and CDR2 (germline): LGHNT, FRNRAP. The CDR3 runs 13 residues. Complete variable domain (other parts from reference TRBV12-5 and TRBJ2-3): DARVTQTPRHKVTEMGQEVTMRCQPILGHNTVFWYRQTMMQGLELLAYFRNRAPLDDSGMPKDRFSAEMPDATLATLKIQPSEPRDSAVYFCASATGNTDTQYFGPGTRLTVL.

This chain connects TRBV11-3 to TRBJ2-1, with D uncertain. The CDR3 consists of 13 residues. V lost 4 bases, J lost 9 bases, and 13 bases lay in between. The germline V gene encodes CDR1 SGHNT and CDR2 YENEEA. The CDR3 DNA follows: TGTGCCAGCAGCTCCGACTTGTTGAGTGAGCAGTTCTTC. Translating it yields CASSSDLLSEQFF.

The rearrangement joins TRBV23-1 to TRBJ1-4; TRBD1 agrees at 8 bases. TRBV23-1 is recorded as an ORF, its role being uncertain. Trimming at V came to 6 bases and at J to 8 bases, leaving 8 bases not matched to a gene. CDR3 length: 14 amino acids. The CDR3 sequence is CASRPTGAIEKLFF. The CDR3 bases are TGCGCCAGCAGGCCGACAGGGGCTATAGAAAAACTGTTTTTT.

The CDR3 is CASRPGQGKTHQPQVDTF. CDR3 coding DNA: TGTGCCAGCAGGCCGGGACAGGGCAAAACTCACCAACCCCAGGTCGACACCTTC. The gene calls are TRBV27 and TRBJ1-2; TRBD1 matches 9 bases. Germline values: CDR1 MNHEY, CDR2 SMNVEV (reference sequence). After removal of 6 bases from V and 12 bases from J, the junction contained 26 bases not matched to a gene. The CDR3 runs 18 residues.

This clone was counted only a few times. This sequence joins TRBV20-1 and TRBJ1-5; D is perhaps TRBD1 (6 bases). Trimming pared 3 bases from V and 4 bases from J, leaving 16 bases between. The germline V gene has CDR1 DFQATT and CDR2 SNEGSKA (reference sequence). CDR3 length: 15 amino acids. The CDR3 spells CSASTGGRPNQPQHF. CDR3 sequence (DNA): TGCAGTGCTAGTACTGGGGGCAGACCTAATCAGCCCCAGCATTTT.

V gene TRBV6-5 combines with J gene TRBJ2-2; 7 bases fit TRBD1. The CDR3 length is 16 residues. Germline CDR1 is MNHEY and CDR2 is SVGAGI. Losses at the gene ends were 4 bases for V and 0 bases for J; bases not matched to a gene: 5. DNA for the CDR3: TGTGCCAGCAGTTTGCTCACAGGGGCGAACACCGGGGAGCTGTTTTTT. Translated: CASSLLTGANTGELFF.

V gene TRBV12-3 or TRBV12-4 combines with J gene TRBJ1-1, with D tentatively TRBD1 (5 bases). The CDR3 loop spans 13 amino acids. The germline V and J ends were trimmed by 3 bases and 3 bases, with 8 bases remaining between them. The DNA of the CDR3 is TGTGCCAGCAGTTTCGGGGGTTACACTGAAGCTTTCTTT. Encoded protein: CASSFGGYTEAFF.

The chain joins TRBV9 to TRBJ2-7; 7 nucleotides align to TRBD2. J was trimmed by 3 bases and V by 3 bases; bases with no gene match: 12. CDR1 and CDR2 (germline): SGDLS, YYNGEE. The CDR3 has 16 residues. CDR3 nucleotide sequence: TGTGCCAGCAGCGCAGCCCCCGGTGGGAGGGTCTACGAGCAGTACTTC. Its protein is CASSAAPGGRVYEQYF.

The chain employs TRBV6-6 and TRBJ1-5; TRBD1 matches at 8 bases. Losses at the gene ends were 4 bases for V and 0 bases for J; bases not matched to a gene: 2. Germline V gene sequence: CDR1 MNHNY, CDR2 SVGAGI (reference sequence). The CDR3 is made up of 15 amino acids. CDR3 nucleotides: TGTGCCAGCAGTTCAGGGGGCAATAGCAATCAGCCCCAGCATTTT. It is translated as CASSSGGNSNQPQHF.

The DNA for the CDR3 is TGTGCCAGCAGCTTAGTAGGAGGGACTGCTGGAAACACCATATATTTT. This sequence encodes CASSLVGGTAGNTIYF. V gene TRBV7-2 combines with J gene TRBJ1-3, with a tentative D call TRBD1 (5 bases). CDR1 and CDR2 (germline): SGHTA, FQGNSA. This CDR3 has 16 residues. V lost 1 base and J lost 2, with 12 bases in between.

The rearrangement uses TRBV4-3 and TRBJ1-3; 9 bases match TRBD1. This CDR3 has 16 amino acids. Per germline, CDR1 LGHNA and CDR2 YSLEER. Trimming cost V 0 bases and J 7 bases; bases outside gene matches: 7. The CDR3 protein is CASSQDGTGFRNTIYF. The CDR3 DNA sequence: TGCGCCAGCAGCCAAGATGGGACAGGGTTTCGGAACACCATATATTTT.

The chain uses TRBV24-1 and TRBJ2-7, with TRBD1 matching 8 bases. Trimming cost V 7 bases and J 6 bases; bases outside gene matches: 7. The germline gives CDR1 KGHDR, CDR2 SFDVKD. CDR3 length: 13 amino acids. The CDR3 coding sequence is TGTGCCACCAGCCAGACAGGGGTCCGCGAGCAGTACTTC. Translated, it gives CATSQTGVREQYF.

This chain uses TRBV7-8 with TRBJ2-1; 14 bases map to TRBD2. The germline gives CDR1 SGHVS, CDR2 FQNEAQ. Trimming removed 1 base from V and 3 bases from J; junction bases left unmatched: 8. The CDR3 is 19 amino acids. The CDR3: CASSLVAGLAGGLYNEQFF. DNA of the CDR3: TGTGCCAGCAGCTTAGTCGCCGGACTAGCGGGAGGACTCTACAATGAGCAGTTCTTC.

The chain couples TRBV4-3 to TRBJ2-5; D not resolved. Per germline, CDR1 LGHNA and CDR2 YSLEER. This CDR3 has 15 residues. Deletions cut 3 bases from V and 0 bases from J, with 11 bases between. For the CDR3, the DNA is TGCGCCAGCAGCCAGGAAGCGCTTTACCAAGAGACCCAGTACTTC. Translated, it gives CASSQEALYQETQYF.

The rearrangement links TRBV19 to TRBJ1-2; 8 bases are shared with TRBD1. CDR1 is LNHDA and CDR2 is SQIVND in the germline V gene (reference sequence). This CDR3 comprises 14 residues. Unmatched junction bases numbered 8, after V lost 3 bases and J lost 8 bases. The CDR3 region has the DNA TGTGCCAGTAGTATCTTAGGACAGGGAGGCGGCTACACCTTC. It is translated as CASSILGQGGGYTF.

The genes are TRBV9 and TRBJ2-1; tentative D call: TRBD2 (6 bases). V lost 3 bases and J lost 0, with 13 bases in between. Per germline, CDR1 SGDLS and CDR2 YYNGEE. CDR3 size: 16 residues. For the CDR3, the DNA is TGTGCCAGCAGCGGCGGCGGCGGGAACTCCTACAATGAGCAGTTCTTC. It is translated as CASSGGGGNSYNEQFF.